The 28 T cell receptor beta chains in this list originate from one sample, sequenced in a study of T cell responses to AZD1222 COVID-19 vaccine. The method was immunoSEQ multiplex PCR; TCRdb's version includes in-frame clones alone and lacks a portion of them. The sample has 120,000 to 150,000 clones, about 92% seen once. Sequences were derived from peripheral blood, sampled on day 0 of AZD1222 vaccination. The receptors here all came from an adult in good health.

The V and J genes are TRBV7-2 and TRBJ1-5; possible D gene TRBD1, 5 bases. Germline values: CDR1 SGHTA, CDR2 FQGNSA. The CDR3 loop spans 15 amino acids. The V and J ends lost 1 base and 3 bases respectively, with 10 bases between them. The CDR3 sequence: CASSLEVGPNQPQHF. The CDR3 DNA reads as TGTGCCAGCAGCTTAGAGGTGGGGCCCAATCAGCCCCAGCATTTT.

The chain uses TRBV11-2 and TRBJ2-6; D is perhaps TRBD1 or TRBD2 (7 bases each). Trimming cost V 3 bases and J 2 bases, with 14 bases left between them. There are 17 residues in the CDR3. Germline lookup yields CDR1 SGHAT and CDR2 FQNNGV. The CDR3 nucleotides read TGTGCCAGCAGCTTCCCAGGGGGGGCGGCTGGGGCCAACGTCCTGACTTTC. Amino acid sequence: CASSFPGGAAGANVLTF.

The chain links TRBV5-1 to TRBJ2-7, with 11 bases fitting TRBD1. V lost 4 bases and J lost 9; bases outside the gene matches: 9. Germline values: CDR1 SGHRS, CDR2 YFSETQ. CDR3 length equals 14 residues. CDR3 nucleotides: TGCGCCAGCAGCCGGGACAGGGGGACCCTGGGGCAGTACTTC. It codes for CASSRDRGTLGQYF.

J is TRBJ2-7 and V is TRBV5-6; D is perhaps TRBD1 or TRBD2 (6 bases each). The CDR3 has 16 residues. Per the germline V gene, CDR1 is SGHDT and CDR2 is YYEEEE. The V end lost 4 bases, the J end lost 2 bases, and 19 bases lay between the germline ends. CDR3 nucleotides: TGTGCCAGCAGCCTACAGGGCTGGGGGGTTACCTACGAGCAGTACTTC. Translated: CASSLQGWGVTYEQYF.

The chain couples TRBV5-1 to TRBJ1-2, with D perhaps matching TRBD1 (5 bases). Per the germline V gene, CDR1 is SGHRS and CDR2 is YFSETQ. V was trimmed by 4 bases and J by 1 base, leaving 23 bases between them. The CDR3 spans 18 residues. DNA for the CDR3: TGCGCCAGCAGCCCGGACACCCCGGGTGAGAGTTATAACTATGGCTACACCTTC. This translates into CASSPDTPGESYNYGYTF.

The chain combines TRBV27 with TRBJ1-2; TRBD1 matches at 11 bases. V dropped 4 bases and J dropped 7; count of bases not matched to a gene: 14. This CDR3 comprises 17 residues. The germline V gene has CDR1 MNHEY and CDR2 SMNVEV (reference sequence). The CDR3 DNA sequence: TGTGCCAGCAGTTCCCTCGGACAGGGGGCATATCTCCTTGGCTACACCTTC. This gives the protein CASSSLGQGAYLLGYTF.

The chain carries TRBV18 and TRBJ1-1; 7 bases match TRBD1. Germline V gene data show CDR1 as KGHSH and CDR2 as LQKENI. The trim removed 2 bases at V and 1 base at J, leaving 4 bases unmatched. The CDR3 runs 15 residues. CDR3 amino acids: CASSPTGTANTEAFF. The DNA for the CDR3 is TGTGCCAGCTCACCAACCGGGACAGCGAACACTGAAGCTTTCTTT. Complete variable domain (other parts from reference TRBV18 and TRBJ1-1): NAGVMQNPRHLVRRRGQEARLRCSPMKGHSHVYWYRQLPEEGLKFMVYLQKENIIDESGMPKERFSAEFPKEGPSILRIQQVVRGDSAAYFCASSPTGTANTEAFFGQGTRLTVV.

This clone was counted once. The chain couples TRBV2 to TRBJ1-3, with D uncertain. Trimming shortened V by 0 bases and J by 2 bases, and 8 bases separated the two germline ends. This CDR3 is built from 15 residues. Germline lookup yields CDR1 SNHLY and CDR2 FYNNEI. CDR3 in DNA: TGTGCCAGCAGTGAAGCGCCAAAACCTGGAAACACCATATATTTT. It translates to CASSEAPKPGNTIYF.

This sequence joins TRBV5-1 and TRBJ1-1, with D uncertain. The CDR3 covers 16 residues. Trimming took off 0 bases at V and 4 bases at J, with 16 bases between the two ends. The germline V gene encodes CDR1 SGHRS and CDR2 YFSETQ. CDR3 DNA: TGCGCCAGCAGCTTGGACAATATTGAGTCGGGCACTGAAGCTTTCTTT. Amino acid sequence: CASSLDNIESGTEAFF. Together with reference TRBV5-1 and TRBJ1-1, the CDR3 gives the full variable domain: KAGVTQTPRYLIKTRGQQVTLSCSPISGHRSVSWYQQTPGQGLQFLFEYFSETQRNKGNFPGRFSGRQFSNSRSEMNVSTLELGDSALYLCASSLDNIESGTEAFFGQGTRLTVV.

J is TRBJ1-2 and V is TRBV6-6; D unresolved. CDR1 MNHNY and CDR2 SVGAGI come from the germline V gene (reference sequence). CDR3 length: 13 residues. The ends were cut back, 5 bases at V and 3 bases at J, with 10 bases in the middle. CDR3 protein: CASSPDGHYGYTF. The CDR3 bases are TGTGCCAGCAGTCCCGACGGCCACTATGGCTACACCTTC.

This clone is a singleton in its sample. The chain combines TRBV5-1 with TRBJ1-4, with 8 bases aligning to TRBD1. The ends lost 0 bases at V and 3 bases at J; junction bases unmatched: 7. Germline CDR1 and CDR2: SGHRS and YFSETQ. The CDR3 has 17 amino acids. The CDR3 sequence: CASSLATGGGSNEKLFF. The CDR3 DNA reads TGCGCCAGCAGCTTGGCAACAGGGGGTGGTTCTAATGAAAAACTGTTTTTT.

This clone was observed once. Here the CDR3 DNA reads TGTGCCAGCAGCGTTTCGGAGCCCTATGGCTACACCTTC. This sequence encodes CASSVSEPYGYTF. This chain links TRBV9 with TRBJ1-2; D call uncertain. The V end was cut by 2 bases, the J end by 4 bases, with 9 bases between. The germline V gene has CDR1 SGDLS and CDR2 YYNGEE. This CDR3 is 13 amino acids long.

The chain links TRBV18 to TRBJ1-4; D is possibly TRBD1 (5 bases). Germline loops: CDR1 KGHSH, CDR2 LQKENI. The CDR3 loop spans 16 amino acids. The V end lost 5 bases, the J end lost 8 bases, and 21 bases lay between the germline ends. The CDR3 protein is CASSSDSTDTGEKLFF. The CDR3 DNA reads as TGTGCCAGCTCATCTGACTCGACAGACACGGGGGAAAAACTGTTTTTT.

The rearrangement uses TRBV5-1 and TRBJ2-5; 7 bases map to TRBD1. In germline, CDR1 is SGHRS, CDR2 YFSETQ. The CDR3 has 19 amino acids. The ends lost 2 bases at V and 3 bases at J; junction bases unmatched: 19. CDR3 DNA sequence: TGCGCCAGCAGCTTAACAGGGGTACCGTGGAATTGGCTAGAAGAGACCCAGTACTTC. Protein product: CASSLTGVPWNWLEETQYF.

The rearrangement joins TRBV4-2 to TRBJ1-1, with a possible D match to TRBD1 (6 bases). CDR1 is LGHNA, CDR2 YNFKEQ, per germline. The CDR3 runs to 14 residues. V gave up 0 bases and J gave up 1 base, with 6 bases separating them. CDR3: CASSQETGNTEAFF. The CDR3 DNA follows: TGTGCCAGCAGCCAAGAGACAGGGAACACTGAAGCTTTCTTT.

The V call is TRBV18, the J call TRBJ2-3; D tentatively reads TRBD1 or TRBD2 (5 bases each). CDR1 is KGHSH, CDR2 LQKENI, per germline. V shed 4 bases and J shed 0 bases, with 11 bases lying between them. The CDR3 has 15 residues. The CDR3 nucleotides read TGTGCCAGCTCACTTTCGGGGCTAAGCACAGATACGCAGTATTTT. Its translation is CASSLSGLSTDTQYF. Full variable domain (outside the CDR3, taken from reference TRBV18 and TRBJ2-3): NAGVMQNPRHLVRRRGQEARLRCSPMKGHSHVYWYRQLPEEGLKFMVYLQKENIIDESGMPKERFSAEFPKEGPSILRIQQVVRGDSAAYFCASSLSGLSTDTQYFGPGTRLTVL.

The V call is TRBV5-1, the J call TRBJ1-4; no clear D. The CDR3 spans 16 residues. Trimming stripped 4 bases from V and 8 bases from J, with 21 bases between. Germline lookup yields CDR1 SGHRS and CDR2 YFSETQ. The DNA of the CDR3 is TGCGCCAGCAGCGACGAAAAAGGGATCGGACTAGAAAAACTGTTTTTT. Translation: CASSDEKGIGLEKLFF.

As regards this clone: In the same sample, other DNA sequences code for this CDR3. The chain uses TRBV18 and TRBJ2-5; no clear D. The CDR3 has 11 residues. The V gene's germline CDR1 is KGHSH and CDR2 LQKENI. V lost 3 bases, J lost 5 bases, and 4 bases lay in between. This CDR3 reads CASSPGETQYF. The CDR3 region has the DNA TGTGCCAGCTCACCTGGGGAGACCCAGTACTTC.

The rearrangement joins TRBV13 to TRBJ1-5; no definite D call. Between the trimmed V and J ends, which lost 3 bases and 4 bases, there was a span of 10 bases. Per germline, CDR1 PRHDT and CDR2 FYEKMQ (reference sequence). The CDR3 spans 14 residues. Here the CDR3 DNA reads TGTGCCAGCAGCTTTTCTGGCAGGAATCAGCCCCAGCATTTT. Its protein is CASSFSGRNQPQHF.

The chain uses TRBV25-1 and TRBJ2-7; D gene unclear. V was trimmed by 2 bases and J by 4 bases, leaving 12 bases between them. This CDR3 is 14 amino acids long. CDR1 and CDR2 from the germline V gene are MGHDK and SYGVNS. CDR3 region: CASSEDFNPYEQYF. In DNA, the CDR3 is TGTGCCAGCAGTGAAGACTTCAACCCTTACGAGCAGTACTTC.

This chain links TRBV6-2 or TRBV6-3 with TRBJ2-3; D not certain. Germline-derived CDR1 and CDR2 are MNHEY and SVGEGT. V lost 2 bases and J lost 0, with 9 bases in between. The CDR3 totals 15 residues. The CDR3 DNA sequence: TGTGCCAGCAGTTACCAAAGACTGAGCACAGATACGCAGTATTTT. Translating it yields CASSYQRLSTDTQYF.

CDR3 in amino acids: CASSPGTGVSEQFF. The DNA for the CDR3 is TGTGCCAGCAGCCCCGGGACAGGTGTAAGTGAGCAGTTCTTC. This chain links TRBV7-3 with TRBJ2-1; 8 nucleotides line up with TRBD1. The ends lost 5 bases at V and 9 bases at J; junction bases unmatched: 9. The CDR3 contains 14 residues. Germline values: CDR1 SGHTA, CDR2 FQGTGA. The full variable domain, rest sourced from reference TRBV7-3 and TRBJ2-1, is GAGVSQTPSNKVTEKGKYVELRCDPISGHTALYWYRQSLGQGPEFLIYFQGTGAADDSGLPNDRFFAVRPEGSVSTLKIQRTERGDSAVYLCASSPGTGVSEQFFGPGTRLTVL.

The rearrangement uses TRBV6-5 and TRBJ2-7, with D perhaps matching TRBD1 (6 bases). Germline CDR1 reads MNHEY; CDR2 reads SVGAGI. Trimming cost V 7 bases and J 0 bases, with 13 bases left between them. The CDR3 spans 14 residues. The DNA of the CDR3 is TGTGCCAGCAACGACAGGTCCCGCTCCTACGAGCAGTACTTC. Translation: CASNDRSRSYEQYF.

The rearrangement joins TRBV30 to TRBJ1-1; 7 bases line up with TRBD1. Germline assignment: CDR1 GTSNPN and CDR2 SVGIG (reference sequence). The CDR3 loop spans 15 amino acids. The V gene end was trimmed by 2 bases and the J gene end by 0 bases; junction bases not matched to a gene: 6. CDR3 bases: TGTGCCTGGAGTCGGGGAGGGGGCGTGAACACTGAAGCTTTCTTT. It is translated as CAWSRGGGVNTEAFF.

V and J are TRBV5-1 and TRBJ1-4; D ambiguous. The CDR3 covers 13 residues. The germline CDR1 and CDR2 sequences are SGHRS and YFSETQ. The V and J ends lost 0 bases and 8 bases respectively, with 8 bases between them. For the CDR3, the DNA is TGCGCCAGCAGCTTGGGTGCAGAAGAAAAACTGTTTTTT. Protein product: CASSLGAEEKLFF.

V is TRBV7-3 and J is TRBJ2-3, with 12 bases lining up with TRBD2. CDR3 length: 16 residues. Germline V lookup: CDR1 SGHTA, CDR2 FQGTGA. V gave up 4 bases and J gave up 2 bases; unmatched junction bases: 4. The CDR3 region is CASSSRTSGNTDTQYF. CDR3 in DNA: TGTGCCAGCAGCTCCCGGACTAGCGGGAACACAGATACGCAGTATTTT.

CDR3 DNA: TGTGCCAGCAGTTTAACAGCTAACTATGGCTACACCTTC. Protein sequence: CASSLTANYGYTF. J is TRBJ1-2 and V is TRBV12-3 or TRBV12-4, with unresolved D. Trimming cost V 2 bases and J 0 bases, with 4 bases left between them. This CDR3 spans 13 amino acids.

The chain recombines TRBV5-1 with TRBJ2-1, with 9 bases fitting TRBD2. After removal of 4 bases from V and 2 bases from J, the junction contained 7 bases not matched to a gene. CDR1 SGHRS and CDR2 YFSETQ come from the germline V gene. This CDR3 comprises 16 residues. The CDR3 region is CASSPVAGVAYNEQFF. CDR3 DNA sequence: TGCGCCAGCAGCCCGGTAGCGGGAGTAGCCTACAATGAGCAGTTCTTC.